Each of the 27 T cell receptor beta chains below was sequenced from the same sample in a study of cytomegalovirus exposure and HLA in healthy donors. The assay was immunoSEQ multiplex PCR, and TCRdb's table has in-frame clones only and misses some. The sample gives almost 200,000 clones, roughly three quarters of which show up once; 0.95% to 1.5% is in the top ten. Sequences were obtained from PBMCs. The receptors derive from a woman aged 25 to 45 in good health and CMV-seronegative.

J is TRBJ2-3 and V is TRBV5-1; 8 bases are a match to TRBD2. The trim removed 4 bases at V and 4 bases at J, leaving 8 bases unmatched. Germline V gene sequence: CDR1 SGHRS, CDR2 YFSETQ. The CDR3 contains 15 residues. CDR3 sequence reads: CASSPGTRDPDTQYF. The CDR3, as DNA: TGCGCCAGCAGCCCCGGGACTAGAGACCCAGATACGCAGTATTTT.

The J gene is TRBJ2-6, the V gene TRBV28; TRBD1 matches at 7 bases. The CDR3 length is 15 residues. Germline lookup yields CDR1 MDHEN and CDR2 SYDVKM. V shed 6 bases, J shed 0 bases, and the junction held 2 bases outside the gene matches. In DNA form, the CDR3 reads TGTGCCAGCAGAACAGGGGCCTCTGGGGCCAACGTCCTGACTTTC. It codes for CASRTGASGANVLTF. Combining the CDR3 with reference TRBV28 and TRBJ2-6 gives the whole variable domain DVKVTQSSRYLVKRTGEKVFLECVQDMDHENMFWYRQDPGLGLRLIYFSYDVKMKEKGDIPEGYSVSREKKERFSLILESASTNQTSMYLCASRTGASGANVLTFGAGSRLTVL.

The chain links TRBV30 to TRBJ2-7; the D gene is possibly TRBD1 (5 bases). Deletions cut 0 bases from V and 0 bases from J, with 9 bases between. This CDR3 is built from 14 residues. The germline gives CDR1 GTSNPN, CDR2 SVGIG (reference sequence). The CDR3 coding sequence is TGTGCCTGGAGTGTACTTCAGGGCTCCTACGAGCAGTACTTC. Translating gives CAWSVLQGSYEQYF.

The V gene is TRBV28, the J gene TRBJ2-7; D gene uncertain. In germline, CDR1 is MDHEN, CDR2 SYDVKM. The CDR3 covers 11 residues. Trimming removed 10 bases at V and 2 bases at J, with 9 bases between. CDR3 in DNA: TGTGCCACCTACTACCCCTACGAGCAGTACTTC. This gives the protein CATYYPYEQYF.

The chain uses TRBV14 and TRBJ2-5, with 12 bases that match TRBD2. The CDR3 length is 16 residues. Germline V gene lookup returns CDR1 SGHDN and CDR2 FVKESK. V shed 4 bases, J shed 7 bases, and the junction held 10 bases outside the gene matches. The CDR3 DNA is TGTGCCAGCAGCCCCTTAGGACTAGCGGGGAGGGGGACCCAGTACTTC. This gives the protein CASSPLGLAGRGTQYF.

In its sample, this clone was seen once. V usage is TRBV25-1 and J usage is TRBJ2-1, with D uncertain. The germline V gene has CDR1 MGHDK and CDR2 SYGVNS. Trimming stripped 7 bases from V and 2 bases from J, with 12 bases between. The CDR3 spans 14 residues. The CDR3 DNA follows: TGTGCCAGCATGCGACTGGGTCCCTACAATGAGCAGTTCTTC. It is translated as CASMRLGPYNEQFF. Using reference TRBV25-1 and TRBJ2-1 for the parts outside the CDR3, the full variable domain is EADIYQTPRYLVIGTGKKITLECSQTMGHDKMYWYQQDPGMELHLIHYSYGVNSTEKGDLSSESTVSRIRTEHFPLTLESARPSHTSQYLCASMRLGPYNEQFFGPGTRLTVL.

This chain links TRBV7-8 with TRBJ1-5; possible D gene TRBD1, 5 bases. The ends were cut back, 3 bases at V and 2 bases at J, with 11 bases in the middle. In germline, CDR1 is SGHVS, CDR2 FQNEAQ. This CDR3 region has 15 residues. The CDR3 sequence: CASSFETGRNQPQHF. The CDR3 DNA follows: TGTGCCAGCAGCTTTGAAACAGGCCGCAATCAGCCCCAGCATTTT. Filled out from reference TRBV7-8 and TRBJ1-5, the complete variable domain reads GAGVSQSPRYKVAKRGQDVALRCDPISGHVSLFWYQQALGQGPEFLTYFQNEAQLDKSGLPSDRFFAERPEGSVSTLKIQRTQQEDSAVYLCASSFETGRNQPQHFGDGTRLSIL.

The gene calls are TRBV5-5 and TRBJ1-6; the D is unclear. Germline V gives CDR1 SGHKS, CDR2 YYEKEE (reference sequence). V was clipped by 4 bases and J by 4 bases, with 18 bases between them. The CDR3 has 17 amino acids. Here the CDR3 reads CASSLDSQTGYNSPLHF. The CDR3 coding sequence is TGTGCCAGCAGCCTGGACTCCCAGACGGGATATAATTCACCCCTCCACTTT.

This clone has a handful of counts. This chain links TRBV7-9 with TRBJ1-2; tentatively, D is TRBD1 (5 bases). Deletions cut 7 bases from V and 7 bases from J, with 13 bases between. The length of the CDR3 is 12 residues. The germline gives CDR1 SEHNR, CDR2 FQNEAQ (reference sequence). CDR3 residues: CASTVQGSGYTF. Written as DNA, the CDR3 is TGTGCCAGCACAGTCCAGGGTAGTGGCTACACCTTC.

The chain couples TRBV28 to TRBJ1-6; D ambiguous. Per germline, CDR1 MDHEN and CDR2 SYDVKM. V lost 5 bases to trimming and J lost 10 bases, with 12 bases between them. The CDR3 consists of 13 residues. The CDR3 is CASSAQDTSPLHF. In DNA form, the CDR3 reads TGTGCCAGCAGTGCCCAAGACACCTCACCCCTCCACTTT.

To note about this clone: Mismatch with germline at one junction end may stem from a read error. Other DNA sequences within the sample encode an identical CDR3. This sequence joins TRBV27 and TRBJ2-2; 12 bases are shared with TRBD2. Germline V CDR1 and CDR2: MNHEY, SMNVEV (reference sequence). The CDR3 spans 17 residues. The CDR3 DNA reads TGCGCCAGCAGGGGCGGACTAGCGGGACCGAACACCGGGGAGCTGTTTTTT. Residues: CASRGGLAGPNTGELFF.

The chain joins TRBV28 to TRBJ2-7, with 10 bases matching TRBD1. The CDR3 is made up of 17 amino acids. From germline, CDR1 is MDHEN and CDR2 SYDVKM. J was trimmed by 2 bases and V by 5 bases; bases with no gene match: 12. This CDR3 reads CASSPPPGTGAPYEQYF. The CDR3 coding sequence is TGTGCCAGCAGTCCCCCGCCGGGGACAGGGGCCCCCTACGAGCAGTACTTC.

The J gene is TRBJ2-1, the V gene TRBV14; TRBD2 agrees at 11 bases. Trimming at V came to 1 base and at J to 3 bases, leaving 8 bases not matched to a gene. CDR1 SGHDN and CDR2 FVKESK come from the germline V gene. The CDR3 sequence is 18 residues long. CDR3 in amino acids: CASSQGLRLAGIYNEQFF. The CDR3 nucleotides are TGTGCCAGCAGCCAAGGCTTGAGACTAGCGGGGATCTACAATGAGCAGTTCTTC.

The J gene is TRBJ2-5, the V gene TRBV5-4, with TRBD2 identical over 7 bases. In germline, CDR1 is SGHNT, CDR2 YYREEE (reference sequence). The junction had 11 bases not matched to a gene; V was cut back by 4 bases and J by 2 bases. This CDR3 is built from 16 residues. CDR3 DNA sequence: TGTGCCAGCAGCCCTGGACTAGTTGGGAATCAAGAGACCCAGTACTTC. Encoded protein: CASSPGLVGNQETQYF.

The rearrangement links TRBV6-5 to TRBJ1-2; D unclear. The CDR3 is made up of 13 amino acids. CDR1 is MNHEY and CDR2 is SVGAGI in the germline V gene. V lost 7 bases, J lost 5 bases, and 14 bases lay in between. CDR3 amino acids: CASTLGERYGYTF. As DNA, the CDR3 is TGTGCCAGCACCCTCGGTGAACGGTATGGCTACACCTTC.

The V gene is TRBV19, the J gene TRBJ1-2, with 10 bases fitting TRBD1. There are 15 residues in the CDR3. V dropped 10 bases and J dropped 4; count of bases not matched to a gene: 12. Germline loops: CDR1 LNHDA, CDR2 SQIVND (reference sequence). The CDR3 sequence: CAILRTGGYFYGYTF. CDR3 bases: TGTGCCATCCTCCGGACAGGGGGGTATTTCTATGGCTACACCTTC.

Notes on this clone: A read error may be the cause here, since a much bigger clone is one base away. The chain recombines TRBV14 with TRBJ1-2; no clear D. Germline values: CDR1 SGHDN, CDR2 FVKESK. The length of the CDR3 is 13 residues. Deletions cut 2 bases from V and 2 bases from J, with 6 bases between. In DNA form, the CDR3 reads TGTGCCAGCAGCCAACAGGCCAACTATGGCTACACCTTC. As protein: CASSQQANYGYTF.

The chain employs TRBV10-3 and TRBJ1-3, with TRBD1 identical over 7 bases. J gave up 2 bases and V 9 bases, and 13 bases lay outside the gene matches. Looked up from germline, CDR1 is ENHRY and CDR2 is SYGVKD. CDR3 length: 16 residues. CDR3 loop: CAIGDRVGTAGNTIYF. For the CDR3, the DNA is TGTGCCATTGGGGACCGAGTCGGGACAGCTGGAAACACCATATATTTT.

The V gene is TRBV5-1, the J gene TRBJ2-2, with 10 nucleotides matching TRBD2. The CDR3 runs 16 residues. In germline, CDR1 is SGHRS, CDR2 YFSETQ. V dropped 4 bases and J dropped 6; count of bases not matched to a gene: 9. CDR3 sequence reads: CASSVSASGSPGELFF. As DNA, the CDR3 is TGCGCCAGCAGCGTTAGTGCTAGCGGGAGTCCCGGGGAGCTGTTTTTT.

The genes are TRBV7-8 and TRBJ1-3, with unresolved D. There are 16 residues in the CDR3. Germline CDR1 reads SGHVS; CDR2 reads FQNEAQ. V shed 5 bases and J shed 3 bases, with 17 bases lying between them. The CDR3 nucleotides read TGTGCCAGCAGCCCCCAGAGGGCAGACGGTGGAAACACCATATATTTT. This translates into CASSPQRADGGNTIYF.

V usage is TRBV19 and J usage is TRBJ1-1; 8 bases map to TRBD1. The CDR3 sequence is 14 residues long. V lost 3 bases and J lost 4; bases outside the gene matches: 4. Germline-derived CDR1 and CDR2 are LNHDA and SQIVND (reference sequence). DNA for the CDR3: TGTGCCAGTAGTATCAGGGGGCGCGTCACTGAAGCTTTCTTT. Translating gives CASSIRGRVTEAFF.

In its sample, this clone was seen a few times. V usage is TRBV13 and J usage is TRBJ2-1, with 9 bases lining up with TRBD1. From germline, CDR1 is PRHDT and CDR2 FYEKMQ (reference sequence). Losses at the gene ends were 5 bases for V and 5 bases for J; bases not matched to a gene: 7. The CDR3 loop spans 15 amino acids. CDR3 sequence reads: CASSQEGQGDNEQFF. The DNA for the CDR3 is TGTGCCAGCAGCCAAGAGGGACAGGGAGACAATGAGCAGTTCTTC.

The CDR3 here is CASSAGQGATEAFF. The CDR3 bases are TGTGCCAGCAGTGCCGGACAGGGGGCCACTGAAGCTTTCTTT. V usage is TRBV6-4 and J usage is TRBJ1-1; 11 positions agree with TRBD1. The junction had 2 bases not matched to a gene; V was cut back by 4 bases and J by 4 bases. CDR3 length equals 14 residues. Per the germline V gene, CDR1 is MRHNA and CDR2 is SNTAGT.

The chain carries TRBV13 and TRBJ2-1, with D unresolved. The CDR3 is made up of 14 amino acids. Looked up from germline, CDR1 is PRHDT and CDR2 is FYEKMQ (reference sequence). The V and J ends lost 5 bases and 8 bases respectively, with 16 bases between them. The CDR3 coding sequence is TGTGCCAGCAGCAGCCGCCGGGTCGCGGATGAGCAGTTCTTC. It is translated as CASSSRRVADEQFF.

In DNA, the CDR3 is TGTGCCAGCAGCGTAGGGGGACAGGGGCCTAATCAGCCCCAGCATTTT. Encoded protein: CASSVGGQGPNQPQHF. This sequence joins TRBV9 and TRBJ1-5; 10 bases fit TRBD1. CDR3 length equals 16 residues. V lost 0 bases to trimming and J lost 4 bases; unmatched junction nucleotides: 4. Per the germline V gene, CDR1 is SGDLS and CDR2 is YYNGEE.

The chain is built from TRBV5-1 and TRBJ2-3, with D perhaps matching TRBD2 (7 bases). The CDR3 length is 15 residues. V was pared by 2 bases and J by 3 bases, with 13 bases between. Germline V gene data show CDR1 as SGHRS and CDR2 as YFSETQ. The chain's CDR3 is CASSFRTRGTDTQYF. The DNA for the CDR3 is TGCGCCAGCAGCTTTAGGACTAGGGGGACAGATACGCAGTATTTT.

J is TRBJ2-7 and V is TRBV7-2; tentatively, D is TRBD2 (6 bases). Deletions cut 3 bases from V and 4 bases from J, with 22 bases between. The CDR3 runs to 17 residues. Germline CDR1 reads SGHTA; CDR2 reads FQGNSA. The CDR3 nucleotides are TGTGCCAGCAGCTTTAGCGTGGGCAGGGCGGGGTTTTACGAGCAGTACTTC. This gives the protein CASSFSVGRAGFYEQYF.